This T cell receptor beta chain appears in the sequencing data of a study of vaccination effects on CD4 cells after COVID-19. General study findings and limits: Common cold coronavirus cross-reactivity was shown by only 1 of 255 vaccine-induced clones in healthy vaccinees.

With around ten days of culture completed, CD4+ T cells were isolated. Two doses of BNT162b2 or mRNA-1273 vaccine were administered to participants. The CDR3 is 15 amino acids. Germline CDR1 is MNHEY and CDR2 is SVGAGI. V was pared by 6 bases and J by 3 bases, with 4 bases of the junction left unmatched. As regards this clone: The antigen is undetermined.

TCRdb's copy holds only in-frame clones and misses some; the assay was immunoSEQ multiplex PCR. The data show 66,000 or so clones, under 80% seen once. The chain links TRBV6-5 to TRBJ2-1, with 11 bases identical to TRBD2. The sample consisted of CD4+ T cells from PBMCs cultured without peptide, taken after COVID-19 vaccination. The TCR comes from a human donor who received a COVID-19 vaccine. This CDR3 is CASSLTSGGYNEQFF. The CDR3 region has the DNA TGTGCCAGCAGCCTAACTAGCGGGGGCTACAATGAGCAGTTCTTC.